Listed here are 27 T cell receptor beta chains from one sample, sequenced in a study of cytomegalovirus exposure and HLA in healthy donors. Both 60 Vbeta primers and 13 Jbeta primers went into the PCR. Data came from immunoSEQ multiplex PCR; TCRdb stores just in-frame clones and leaves some out. The sample has 150,000 to 200,000 clones, approximately 71% seen once. Source material: PBMCs. These receptors were collected from a middle-aged woman in good health and CMV-seropositive.

The genes are TRBV28 and TRBJ1-1; tentative D call: TRBD1 (6 bases). The CDR3 runs 13 residues. V lost 2 bases and J 8 bases, leaving 12 bases between the germline ends. CDR1 is MDHEN and CDR2 is SYDVKM in the germline V gene. In DNA form, the CDR3 reads TGTGCCAGCAGTTTAGCACAGGGAGAAGAAGCTTTCTTT. Translating gives CASSLAQGEEAFF. The full variable domain, rest sourced from reference TRBV28 and TRBJ1-1, is DVKVTQSSRYLVKRTGEKVFLECVQDMDHENMFWYRQDPGLGLRLIYFSYDVKMKEKGDIPEGYSVSREKKERFSLILESASTNQTSMYLCASSLAQGEEAFFGQGTRLTVV.

The rearrangement joins TRBV6-1 to TRBJ2-1, with TRBD1 matching 7 bases. Germline values: CDR1 MNHNS, CDR2 SASEGT. Germline trimming cut 2 bases from V and 7 bases from J; bases unmatched to any gene: 11. The CDR3 runs 16 residues. CDR3 in amino acids: CASSEKPDRTTNEQFF. CDR3 coding DNA: TGTGCCAGCAGTGAAAAACCGGACAGGACAACAAATGAGCAGTTCTTC.

V usage is TRBV15 and J usage is TRBJ2-1; D is possibly TRBD2 (7 bases). Looked up from germline, CDR1 is LNHNV and CDR2 is YYDKDF (reference sequence). Trimming stripped 0 bases from V and 5 bases from J, with 17 bases between. There are 17 residues in the CDR3. CDR3 residues: CATSRDRGARQNNEQFF. The CDR3 DNA reads TGTGCCACCAGCAGAGATCGGGGGGCACGCCAAAACAATGAGCAGTTCTTC. The whole variable domain, filled in from reference TRBV15 and TRBJ2-1, reads DAMVIQNPRYQVTQFGKPVTLSCSQTLNHNVMYWYQQKSSQAPKLLFHYYDKDFNNEADTPDNFQSRRPNTSFCFLDIRSPGLGDTAMYLCATSRDRGARQNNEQFFGPGTRLTVL.

The J gene is TRBJ1-1, the V gene TRBV28; TRBD1 agrees at 7 bases. V lost 5 bases to trimming and J lost 7 bases; unmatched junction nucleotides: 4. This CDR3 spans 12 amino acids. The germline V gene encodes CDR1 MDHEN and CDR2 SYDVKM. The CDR3 DNA is TGTGCCAGCAGTGCCGACAGGGTTGAAGCTTTCTTT. Residues: CASSADRVEAFF.

The genes are TRBV4-1 and TRBJ2-7, with D possibly being TRBD2 (5 bases). Trimming took 4 bases from V and 4 from J, leaving 14 bases between them. The germline V gene encodes CDR1 MGHRA and CDR2 YSYEKL. This CDR3 is built from 14 residues. The CDR3 DNA sequence: TGCGCCAGCAGCCCGAGACGGGGTGGTTACGAGCAGTACTTC. Amino acids: CASSPRRGGYEQYF.

The genes are TRBV29-1 and TRBJ2-1; D perhaps matches TRBD2 (7 bases). V lost 8 bases to trimming and J lost 7 bases, with 15 bases between them. This CDR3 has 12 amino acids. CDR1 and CDR2 from the germline V gene are SQVTM and ANQGSEA. This CDR3 reads CSSRRGGNEQFF. The CDR3 nucleotides are TGCAGCTCCCGGAGGGGGGGAAATGAGCAGTTCTTC.

The CDR3, as DNA: TGTGCCACCAGCAGTGACAGGGGAAACTATGGCTACACCTTC. Residues: CATSSDRGNYGYTF. The chain has TRBV15 and TRBJ1-2; 8 nucleotides align to TRBD1. The CDR3 covers 14 residues. V gave up 3 bases and J gave up 2 bases; unmatched junction bases: 2. Germline lookup yields CDR1 LNHNV and CDR2 YYDKDF (reference sequence).

This rearrangement joins TRBV10-3 to TRBJ2-7; the D gene is possibly TRBD2 (6 bases). Germline values: CDR1 ENHRY, CDR2 SYGVKD. The CDR3 runs 15 residues. V lost 2 bases, J lost 3 bases, and 14 bases lay in between. The CDR3 sequence is CAISEAGTGNYEQYF. The CDR3 DNA is TGTGCCATCAGTGAGGCGGGGACTGGAAACTACGAGCAGTACTTC.

The rearrangement links TRBV27 to TRBJ1-2; D uncertain. The V end lost 3 bases, the J end lost 4 bases, and 9 bases lay between the germline ends. This CDR3 is 13 amino acids long. Germline CDR1 reads MNHEY; CDR2 reads SMNVEV (reference sequence). The CDR3 spells CASSFEGSYGYTF. In nucleotides, the CDR3 is TGTGCCAGCAGTTTTGAGGGCAGCTATGGCTACACCTTC.

The chain is built from TRBV5-1 and TRBJ2-5; perhaps TRBD1 as D (6 bases). V was trimmed by 4 bases and J by 2 bases, leaving 21 bases between them. The CDR3 covers 17 residues. CDR1 and CDR2 (germline): SGHRS, YFSETQ. The CDR3 nucleotides read TGCGCCAGCAGCGGAACAGGGACGGCGAGTTCTCAAGAGACCCAGTACTTC. It is translated as CASSGTGTASSQETQYF. Drawing the rest from reference TRBV5-1 and TRBJ2-5, the complete variable domain is KAGVTQTPRYLIKTRGQQVTLSCSPISGHRSVSWYQQTPGQGLQFLFEYFSETQRNKGNFPGRFSGRQFSNSRSEMNVSTLELGDSALYLCASSGTGTASSQETQYFGPGTRLLVL.

The rearrangement uses TRBV19 and TRBJ1-1; D not certain. The CDR3 covers 15 residues. Germline CDR1 and CDR2: LNHDA and SQIVND (reference sequence). Trimming shortened V by 1 base and J by 0 bases, and 9 bases separated the two germline ends. The CDR3 sequence: CASSIAQKMNTEAFF. As DNA, the CDR3 is TGTGCCAGTAGTATAGCACAGAAAATGAACACTGAAGCTTTCTTT. The full variable domain, completed using reference TRBV19 and TRBJ1-1, is DGGITQSPKYLFRKEGQNVTLSCEQNLNHDAMYWYRQDPGQGLRLIYYSQIVNDFQKGDIAEGYSVSREKKESFPLTVTSAQKNPTAFYLCASSIAQKMNTEAFFGQGTRLTVV.

V usage is TRBV10-3 and J usage is TRBJ2-5; TRBD1 matches at 9 bases. The CDR3 spans 14 residues. CDR1 is ENHRY and CDR2 is SYGVKD in the germline V gene. With 10 bases clipped from V and 7 bases from J, the junction kept 13 bases outside the gene matches. The CDR3 sequence: CASRVTGGIGTQYF. The DNA of the CDR3 is TGTGCCAGCAGGGTAACAGGGGGCATCGGGACCCAGTACTTC.

The rearrangement links TRBV5-4 to TRBJ2-1; 7 bases agree with TRBD1. This CDR3 contains 15 residues. Germline CDR1 SGHNT, CDR2 YYREEE (reference sequence). V gave up 2 bases and J gave up 8 bases; unmatched junction bases: 10. CDR3 region: CASSFAGTASDEQFF. The CDR3 region has the DNA TGTGCCAGCAGCTTCGCCGGGACAGCATCAGATGAGCAGTTCTTC.

CDR3 in amino acids: CSAPRDSGGETQYF. CDR3 DNA sequence: TGCAGCGCCCCCCGGGACTCAGGAGGAGAGACCCAGTACTTC. The chain employs TRBV29-1 and TRBJ2-5; perhaps TRBD2 as D (6 bases). V lost 7 bases to trimming and J lost 4 bases, with 19 bases between them. The CDR3 extends over 14 amino acids. Germline CDR1 reads SQVTM; CDR2 reads ANQGSEA.

DNA of the CDR3: TGTGCCACCAGCAGAGGGAGGAGTAATGAAAAACTGTTTTTT. Its translation is CATSRGRSNEKLFF. This chain uses TRBV15 with TRBJ1-4; no definite D call. Per germline, CDR1 LNHNV and CDR2 YYDKDF (reference sequence). The CDR3 loop spans 14 amino acids. Trimming pared 1 base from V and 4 bases from J, leaving 7 bases between. Complete variable domain (other parts from reference TRBV15 and TRBJ1-4): DAMVIQNPRYQVTQFGKPVTLSCSQTLNHNVMYWYQQKSSQAPKLLFHYYDKDFNNEADTPDNFQSRRPNTSFCFLDIRSPGLGDTAMYLCATSRGRSNEKLFFGSGTQLSVL.

The chain couples TRBV27 to TRBJ1-5, with D unclear. The CDR3 contains 14 residues. The V gene lost 1 base and the J gene lost 3 bases, with 7 bases spanning the gap. Germline CDR1 reads MNHEY; CDR2 reads SMNVEV (reference sequence). The CDR3 is CASSLYPFNQPQHF. Written as DNA, the CDR3 is TGTGCCAGCAGTTTATATCCGTTCAATCAGCCCCAGCATTTT.

This chain connects TRBV7-9 to TRBJ1-2, with 10 bases that match TRBD1. V trimming: 5 bases; J trimming: 8 bases; junction bases outside the gene matches: 8. Germline V gene sequence: CDR1 SEHNR, CDR2 FQNEAQ (reference sequence). CDR3 length: 14 amino acids. Here the CDR3 reads CASSKGTGVGGYTF. The CDR3 bases are TGTGCCAGCAGCAAAGGGACAGGGGTTGGCGGCTACACCTTC.

The chain joins TRBV6-5 to TRBJ2-5, with 8 positions matching TRBD1. The CDR3 sequence is 13 residues long. The germline V gene encodes CDR1 MNHEY and CDR2 SVGAGI. The trim removed 6 bases at V and 11 bases at J, leaving 11 bases unmatched. The CDR3: CASRGTGLGEQYF. The DNA of the CDR3 is TGTGCCAGCAGGGGGACAGGTCTAGGAGAGCAGTACTTC.

V gene TRBV7-8 combines with J gene TRBJ2-7; 7 bases are shared with TRBD1. CDR1 is SGHVS and CDR2 is FQNEAQ in the germline V gene. The CDR3 extends over 15 amino acids. The ends lost 1 base at V and 3 bases at J; junction bases unmatched: 6. CDR3 nucleotides: TGTGCCAGCAGCTTAGACAGGGGAGACAGCTACGAGCAGTACTTC. It yields the protein CASSLDRGDSYEQYF.

This clone was found once. This chain links TRBV4-3 with TRBJ1-1; TRBD1 is a possible D gene (5 bases). This CDR3 has 17 amino acids. From germline, CDR1 is LGHNA and CDR2 YSLEER. Between the trimmed V and J ends, which lost 4 bases and 0 bases, there was a span of 18 bases. CDR3 sequence (DNA): TGCGCCAGCAGCCGCCGTACTTTCCGGGGGTTGAACACTGAAGCTTTCTTT. Its protein product is CASSRRTFRGLNTEAFF.

The chain has TRBV14 and TRBJ2-2, with TRBD2 matching 7 bases. Germline values: CDR1 SGHDN, CDR2 FVKESK. This CDR3 is 17 amino acids long. The V segment lost 3 bases and the J segment 4 bases; nucleotides outside the gene matches: 11. CDR3 sequence reads: CASSQESIGRLTGELFF. CDR3 DNA sequence: TGTGCCAGCAGCCAGGAATCAATCGGGAGGCTCACCGGGGAGCTGTTTTTT.

The chain uses TRBV28 and TRBJ1-4; D gene unclear. The V gene lost 7 bases and the J gene lost 1 base, with 16 bases spanning the gap. The germline V gene encodes CDR1 MDHEN and CDR2 SYDVKM. The CDR3 has 16 amino acids. CDR3 protein: CASTRRRSGTNEKLFF. CDR3 DNA: TGTGCCAGCACCCGCAGGCGGAGCGGAACTAATGAAAAACTGTTTTTT.

The chain employs TRBV5-1 and TRBJ2-7, with D perhaps TRBD1 (6 bases). The V and J ends lost 5 bases and 1 base respectively, with 13 bases between them. Germline values: CDR1 SGHRS, CDR2 YFSETQ. This CDR3 is 14 amino acids long. CDR3 sequence: CASRTPGESYEQYF. CDR3 DNA: TGCGCCAGCAGAACCCCAGGGGAATCCTACGAGCAGTACTTC.

This clone was observed once. The chain uses TRBV5-1 and TRBJ2-7, with D tentatively TRBD2 (6 bases). CDR3 length equals 15 residues. Germline CDR1 reads SGHRS; CDR2 reads YFSETQ. V was cut by 0 bases and J by 3 bases, with 13 bases left in between. The CDR3 bases are TGCGCCAGCAGCTTGGGGGAGGCCCGCTACTACGAGCAGTACTTC. It encodes CASSLGEARYYEQYF.

The chain employs TRBV6-4 and TRBJ1-1, with D perhaps matching TRBD1 (5 bases). V was pared by 5 bases and J by 7 bases, with 20 bases between. This CDR3 comprises 15 residues. Germline CDR1 reads MRHNA; CDR2 reads SNTAGT. As DNA, the CDR3 is TGTGCCAGCAGTCATTTCGGGGGTACATTGAGTGAAGCTTTCTTT. It specifies CASSHFGGTLSEAFF.

The rearrangement links TRBV29-1 to TRBJ1-2; D unclear. V lost 7 bases, J lost 7 bases, and 22 bases lay in between. The V gene's germline CDR1 is SQVTM and CDR2 ANQGSEA. The CDR3 runs 14 residues. Written as DNA, the CDR3 is TGCAGCGCGCCTGAGCGGAGGGCAGCGGGTGGCTACACCTTC. This gives the protein CSAPERRAAGGYTF.

The chain uses TRBV7-9 and TRBJ2-1; TRBD2 agrees at 8 bases. The V segment lost 3 bases and the J segment 9 bases; nucleotides outside the gene matches: 1. CDR1 and CDR2 from the germline V gene are SEHNR and FQNEAQ (reference sequence). The CDR3 has 12 amino acids. The CDR3 DNA reads as TGTGCCAGCAGCTTTAGCGGGACTGAGCAGTTCTTC. The encoded protein is CASSFSGTEQFF. Full variable domain (outside the CDR3, taken from reference TRBV7-9 and TRBJ2-1): DTGVSQNPRHKITKRGQNVTFRCDPISEHNRLYWYRQTLGQGPEFLTYFQNEAQLEKSRLLSDRFSAERPKGSFSTLEIQRTEQGDSAMYLCASSFSGTEQFFGPGTRLTVL.